These 11 T cell receptor beta chains share one sample of origin, sequenced in a study of glioma-infiltrating T cells after dendritic cell vaccination. Time point described: after dendritic cell vaccination, including at tumor progression/relapse. Clones were sequenced by immunoSEQ multiplex PCR, and TCRdb holds only the in-frame ones, with some missing. The profile shows roughly 87,000 clones, around 83% of them singletons. Material: blood, obtained after dendritic cell vaccination. The receptors originated from a human donor with glioblastoma.

The genes are TRBV2 and TRBJ1-5; weak D call: TRBD1 (6 bases). V was trimmed by 1 base and J by 2 bases, leaving 12 bases between them. The CDR3 sequence is 16 residues long. The germline V gene encodes CDR1 SNHLY and CDR2 FYNNEI. CDR3 protein: CASSEETTGGNQPQHF. CDR3 DNA sequence: TGTGCCAGCAGTGAAGAGACGACAGGCGGCAATCAGCCCCAGCATTTT.

The table lists this clone with a count of one. The chain uses TRBV7-9 and TRBJ1-1, with a tentative D call TRBD1 (6 bases). The CDR3 runs 12 residues. Germline V gene sequence: CDR1 SEHNR, CDR2 FQNEAQ (reference sequence). Trimming left V 5 bases short and J 7 bases short, with 11 bases between. The CDR3 nucleotides are TGTGCCAGCAGCCGTACAGGGTTTGAAGCTTTCTTT. Its translation is CASSRTGFEAFF.

This clone has just a few counts. The J gene is TRBJ2-7, the V gene TRBV20-1; D is ambiguous. Germline V gene sequence: CDR1 DFQATT, CDR2 SNEGSKA (reference sequence). Trimming cost V 0 bases and J 12 bases, with 12 bases left between them. CDR3 length: 11 residues. Written as DNA, the CDR3 is TGCAGTGCTAGAGATGAGACTGGAAGGTACTTC. This gives the protein CSARDETGRYF.

This chain connects TRBV30 to TRBJ1-1; no clear D gene. The CDR3 covers 12 residues. V lost 4 bases and J 4 bases, leaving 10 bases between the germline ends. The germline gives CDR1 GTSNPN, CDR2 SVGIG (reference sequence). CDR3 sequence reads: CAWIRQFTEAFF. CDR3 DNA sequence: TGTGCCTGGATCAGGCAGTTCACTGAAGCTTTCTTT.

This clone was picked up a small number of times. The chain couples TRBV6-5 to TRBJ1-2; no firm D call. CDR1 and CDR2 (germline): MNHEY, SVGAGI. V lost 0 bases to trimming and J lost 6 bases, with 11 bases between them. The CDR3 is 14 amino acids. This chain's CDR3 is CASSYSDTPNGYTF. In DNA, the CDR3 is TGTGCCAGCAGTTACTCAGACACTCCGAATGGCTACACCTTC.

This clone was picked up one time. The chain links TRBV7-9 to TRBJ1-2; 7 positions match TRBD1. There are 16 residues in the CDR3. Germline trimming cut 4 bases from V and 1 base from J; bases unmatched to any gene: 9. Germline CDR1 SEHNR, CDR2 FQNEAQ (reference sequence). Here the CDR3 reads CASSSGDSFGNYGYTF. The CDR3 DNA reads TGTGCCAGCAGCTCGGGGGACAGCTTCGGTAACTATGGCTACACCTTC. Full variable domain (remainder filled in from reference TRBV7-9 and TRBJ1-2): DTGVSQNPRHKITKRGQNVTFRCDPISEHNRLYWYRQTLGQGPEFLTYFQNEAQLEKSRLLSDRFSAERPKGSFSTLEIQRTEQGDSAMYLCASSSGDSFGNYGYTFGSGTRLTVV.

This chain uses TRBV7-9 with TRBJ1-2; D call uncertain. This CDR3 spans 14 amino acids. Germline V lookup: CDR1 SEHNR, CDR2 FQNEAQ (reference sequence). V was shortened by 1 base and J by 8 bases, with 14 bases between the two germline ends. This CDR3 is CASSLGGEGGGYTF. As DNA, the CDR3 is TGTGCCAGCAGCTTAGGGGGAGAGGGAGGAGGCTACACCTTC.

The chain is built from TRBV18 and TRBJ1-2, with TRBD1 as a possible D gene (5 bases). Deletions cut 2 bases from V and 6 bases from J, with 19 bases between. The germline gives CDR1 KGHSH, CDR2 LQKENI. The CDR3 covers 16 residues. CDR3 in DNA: TGTGCCAGCTCACCAGGGGCCGTAAGTCGGATTGATGGCTACACCTTC. It is translated as CASSPGAVSRIDGYTF. Together with reference TRBV18 and TRBJ1-2, the CDR3 gives the full variable domain: NAGVMQNPRHLVRRRGQEARLRCSPMKGHSHVYWYRQLPEEGLKFMVYLQKENIIDESGMPKERFSAEFPKEGPSILRIQQVVRGDSAAYFCASSPGAVSRIDGYTFGSGTRLTVV.

The sample holds a few counts of this clone. The genes are TRBV27 and TRBJ2-1; 9 nucleotides line up with TRBD2. The CDR3 length is 13 residues. The germline gives CDR1 MNHEY, CDR2 SMNVEV (reference sequence). The V segment lost 6 bases and the J segment 3 bases; nucleotides outside the gene matches: 0. The CDR3 reads CASRTSGYNEQFF. The CDR3 nucleotides are TGTGCCAGCAGGACTAGCGGCTACAATGAGCAGTTCTTC.

The V gene is TRBV4-1, the J gene TRBJ1-1, with TRBD1 identical over 8 bases. Trimming took 5 bases from V and 8 from J; bases not matched to a gene: 13. The CDR3 is 15 residues long. CDR1 MGHRA and CDR2 YSYEKL come from the germline V gene. The CDR3, as DNA: TGCGCCAGCAGCATTGAAGGGACAGGTTCTTCCGAAGCTTTCTTT. It is translated as CASSIEGTGSSEAFF.

J is TRBJ1-2 and V is TRBV7-8, with D uncertain. Per germline, CDR1 SGHVS and CDR2 FQNEAQ. The CDR3 consists of 14 residues. The V gene lost 4 bases and the J gene lost 5 bases, with 14 bases spanning the gap. CDR3 protein: CASSYREALYGYTF. The CDR3 bases are TGTGCCAGCAGCTACCGGGAGGCGTTGTATGGCTACACCTTC.